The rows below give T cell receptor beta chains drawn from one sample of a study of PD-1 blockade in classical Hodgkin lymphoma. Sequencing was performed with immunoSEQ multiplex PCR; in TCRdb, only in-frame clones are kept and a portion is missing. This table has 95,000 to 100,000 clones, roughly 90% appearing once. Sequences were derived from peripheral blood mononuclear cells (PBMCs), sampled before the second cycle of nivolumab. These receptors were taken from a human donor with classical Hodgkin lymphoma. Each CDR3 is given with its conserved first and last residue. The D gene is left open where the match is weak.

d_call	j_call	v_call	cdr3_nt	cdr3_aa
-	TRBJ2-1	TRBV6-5	TGTGCCAGCAGTTATCGCCCGGAGGGATGGGGTGAGCAGTTCTTC	CASSYRPEGWGEQFF
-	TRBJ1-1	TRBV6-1	TGTGCCAGCAGCCCGCGGGGGGGGAGAGAAGCTTTCTTT	CASSPRGGREAFF
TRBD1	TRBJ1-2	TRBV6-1	TGTGCCAGCAGTGAAGGTGGATACAGGGGGATCTATGGCTACACCTTC	CASSEGGYRGIYGYTF
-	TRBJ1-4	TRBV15	TGTGCCACCAGCAGAGATTCGGGGGTGCCAAATGAAAAACTGTTTTTT	CATSRDSGVPNEKLFF
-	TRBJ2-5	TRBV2	TGCTCCCTCAGCAAGCAACCAGGGAATCAAGAGACCCAGTACTTC	CSLSKQPGNQETQYF
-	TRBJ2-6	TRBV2	TGTGCCAGCAGTGATGGGGCGCTAGGGGCCAACGTCCTGACTTTC	CASSDGALGANVLTF
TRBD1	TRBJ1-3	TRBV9	TGTGCCAGCAGCATCTCAGGGGGGGGTGGTGGAAACACCATATATTTT	CASSISGGGGGNTIYF
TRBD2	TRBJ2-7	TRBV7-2	TGTGCCAGCAGCTTCCCCAGAGGGACTAGCGGGGGGGACAACTACGAGCAGTACTTC	CASSFPRGTSGGDNYEQYF
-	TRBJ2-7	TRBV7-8	TGTGCCAGCAGCTTAACCGGGAGTACCTACGAGCAGTACTTC	CASSLTGSTYEQYF
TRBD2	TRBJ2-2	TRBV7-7	TGTGCCAGCAGCTCCGGGACTAGCGGGGGGGCGGACGGGGAGCTGTTTTTT	CASSSGTSGGADGELFF
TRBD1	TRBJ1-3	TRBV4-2	TGTGCCAGCAGCCAAGATCTTGTGGACAGGGGCGCCTATTTGAAATACACCATATATTTT	CASSQDLVDRGAYLKYTIYF